The rows below give T cell receptor beta chains drawn from one sample of a study of cytomegalovirus exposure and HLA in healthy donors. Only in-frame clones appear in the TCRdb table, and some are missing; sequencing was by immunoSEQ multiplex PCR. The profile shows more than 140,000 clones, 85% to 90% of them singletons. The sample comprised PBMCs. These receptors originate from a woman under 30 in good health and CMV-seropositive. Both conserved end residues are part of each CDR3.

TRBJ2-1 | TRBV11-2 | CASSFQGNYNEQFF
TRBJ2-7 | TRBV19 | CASSKGRAGDEQYF
TRBJ2-3 | TRBV7-3 | CASSLAGGPTDTQYF
TRBJ2-5 | TRBV11-2 | CASSSFLSWTSGDQETQYF
TRBJ2-3 | TRBV5-1 | CASSFREYSTDTQYF
TRBJ1-5 | TRBV7-2 | CASSLSQGGRQPQHF
TRBJ2-3 | TRBV9 | CASSVVGGTTDTQYF
TRBJ2-7 | TRBV6-1 | CASSEGRVEEQYF
TRBJ2-1 | TRBV25-1 | CASSEYGTVNNEQFF
TRBJ2-1 | TRBV5-1 | CASSFREGGSYNEQFF
TRBJ2-2 | TRBV6-6 | CASKRAGVTQAGELFF
TRBJ2-2 | TRBV7-3 | CASSMGPGTGELFF
TRBJ1-4 | TRBV7-9 | CASSLTRKGHSNEKLFF
TRBJ2-3 | TRBV30 | CAWMRWGQGRDTQYF
TRBJ2-7 | TRBV5-4 | CASSLVQGYEQYF
TRBJ1-2 | TRBV27 | CASSLRSGRSYTF
TRBJ1-1 | TRBV27 | CASSSYATGAGTEAFF
TRBJ2-7 | TRBV4-1 | CASSHETSGVLASYEQYF
TRBJ2-3 | TRBV15 | CATSSSRGAGDTQYF
TRBJ2-7 | TRBV28 | CASLPGLAAYEQYF
TRBJ1-5 | TRBV5-8 | CASTRQLNQPQHF
TRBJ1-2 | TRBV5-4 | CASSYVGGARGYTF
TRBJ2-7 | TRBV6-5 | CASSYSKFGSSYEQYF
TRBJ2-7 | TRBV11-2 | CASSSAGTGSHEQYF
TRBJ2-3 | TRBV28 | CASSPGGPNTDTQYF
TRBJ2-7 | TRBV5-4 | CASSFHTLVKNEQYF
TRBJ2-3 | TRBV7-9 | CASSFVAGGRTDTQYF
TRBJ2-7 | TRBV20-1 | CSASLSYEQYF
TRBJ2-7 | TRBV7-9 | CAGSAGGPIEQYF
TRBJ2-7 | TRBV7-6 | CASSLGTSGSQTYEQYF
TRBJ2-1 | TRBV10-2 | CASSGSGTSYNEQFF
TRBJ1-4 | TRBV11-2 | CASSSSGGQLNEKLFF
TRBJ2-1 | TRBV2 | CASKVGGYNEQFF